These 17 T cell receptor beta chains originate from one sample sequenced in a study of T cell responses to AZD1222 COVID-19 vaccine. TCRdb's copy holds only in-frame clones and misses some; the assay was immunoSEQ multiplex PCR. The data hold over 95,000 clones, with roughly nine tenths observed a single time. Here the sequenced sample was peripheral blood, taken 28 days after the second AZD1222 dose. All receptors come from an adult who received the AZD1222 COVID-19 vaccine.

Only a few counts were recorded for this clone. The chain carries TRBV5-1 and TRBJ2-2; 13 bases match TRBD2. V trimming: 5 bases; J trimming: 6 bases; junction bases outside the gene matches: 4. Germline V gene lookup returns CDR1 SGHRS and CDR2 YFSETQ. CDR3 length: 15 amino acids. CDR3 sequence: CASSPLAGGSGELFF. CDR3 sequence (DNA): TGCGCCAGCAGTCCACTAGCGGGAGGGTCCGGGGAGCTGTTTTTT.

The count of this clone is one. The CDR3 spells CASGLAGSYEQYF. The CDR3 DNA follows: TGTGCCAGCGGACTAGCGGGGAGCTACGAGCAGTACTTC. The chain uses TRBV25-1 and TRBJ2-7, with 12 bases that match TRBD2. V lost 8 bases and J lost 3; bases outside the gene matches: 2. The CDR3 has 13 residues. CDR1 MGHDK and CDR2 SYGVNS come from the germline V gene.

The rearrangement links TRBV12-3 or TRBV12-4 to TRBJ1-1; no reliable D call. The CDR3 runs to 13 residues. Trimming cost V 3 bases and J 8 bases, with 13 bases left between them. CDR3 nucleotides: TGTGCCAGCAGTTTTGTTGTTCCCGGGGAAGCTTTCTTT. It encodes CASSFVVPGEAFF.

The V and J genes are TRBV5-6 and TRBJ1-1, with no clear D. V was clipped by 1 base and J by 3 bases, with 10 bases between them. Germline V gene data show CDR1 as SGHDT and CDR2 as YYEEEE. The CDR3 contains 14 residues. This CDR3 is CASSLMGRDTEAFF. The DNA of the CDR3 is TGTGCCAGCAGCTTGATGGGGAGGGACACTGAAGCTTTCTTT.

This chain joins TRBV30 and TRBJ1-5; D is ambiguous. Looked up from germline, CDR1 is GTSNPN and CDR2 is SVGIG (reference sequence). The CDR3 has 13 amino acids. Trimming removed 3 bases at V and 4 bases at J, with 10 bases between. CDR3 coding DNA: TGTGCCTGGAGGAAAGCGGAAAATCAGCCCCAGCATTTT. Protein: CAWRKAENQPQHF.

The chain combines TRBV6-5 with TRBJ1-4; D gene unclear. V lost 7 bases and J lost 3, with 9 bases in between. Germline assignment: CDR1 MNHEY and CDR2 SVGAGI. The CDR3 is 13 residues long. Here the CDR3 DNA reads TGTGCCAGCAAGGGTGCGGCTAATGAAAAACTGTTTTTT. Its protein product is CASKGAANEKLFF.

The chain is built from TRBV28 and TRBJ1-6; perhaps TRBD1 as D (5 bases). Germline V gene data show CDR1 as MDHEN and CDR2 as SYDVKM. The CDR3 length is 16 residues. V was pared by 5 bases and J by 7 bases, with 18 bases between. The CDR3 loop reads CASSPGGFLDNSPLHF. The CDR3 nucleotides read TGTGCCAGCAGTCCCGGGGGTTTTCTCGACAATTCACCCCTCCACTTT.

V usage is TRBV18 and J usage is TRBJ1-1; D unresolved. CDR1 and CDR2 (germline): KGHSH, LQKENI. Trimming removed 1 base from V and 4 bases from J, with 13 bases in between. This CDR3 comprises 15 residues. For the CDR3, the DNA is TGTGCCAGCTCACCACGTTCCGGGTCCTCCACTGAAGCTTTCTTT. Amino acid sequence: CASSPRSGSSTEAFF.

For the CDR3, the DNA is TGTGCCAGCGGCAGCACCGGGGAGCTGTTTTTT. It is translated as CASGSTGELFF. The V gene is TRBV9, the J gene TRBJ2-2; D is uncertain. Per the germline V gene, CDR1 is SGDLS and CDR2 is YYNGEE. The CDR3 spans 11 residues. V was shortened by 7 bases and J by 4 bases, with 5 bases between the two germline ends.

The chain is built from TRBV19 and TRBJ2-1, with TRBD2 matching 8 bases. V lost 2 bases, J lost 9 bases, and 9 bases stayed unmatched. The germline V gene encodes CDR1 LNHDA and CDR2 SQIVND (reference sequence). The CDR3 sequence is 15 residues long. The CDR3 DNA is TGTGCCAGTAGTATATTGGGTCGGGAGGGCAGTGAGCAGTTCTTC. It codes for CASSILGREGSEQFF.

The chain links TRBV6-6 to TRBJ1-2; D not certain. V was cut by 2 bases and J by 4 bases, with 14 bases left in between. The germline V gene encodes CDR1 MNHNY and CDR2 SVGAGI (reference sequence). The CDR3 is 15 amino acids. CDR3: CASSYLRVGIYGYTF. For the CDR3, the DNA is TGTGCCAGCAGTTACCTGAGGGTCGGGATCTATGGCTACACCTTC.

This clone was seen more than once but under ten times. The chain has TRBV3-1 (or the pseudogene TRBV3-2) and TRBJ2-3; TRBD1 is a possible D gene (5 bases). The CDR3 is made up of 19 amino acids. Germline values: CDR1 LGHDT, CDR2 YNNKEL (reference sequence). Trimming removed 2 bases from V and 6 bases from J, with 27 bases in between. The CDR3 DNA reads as TGTGCCAGCAGCCAATCGGGTGCCCGGACAAACCCCGACGAGGATACGCAGTATTTT. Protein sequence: CASSQSGARTNPDEDTQYF.

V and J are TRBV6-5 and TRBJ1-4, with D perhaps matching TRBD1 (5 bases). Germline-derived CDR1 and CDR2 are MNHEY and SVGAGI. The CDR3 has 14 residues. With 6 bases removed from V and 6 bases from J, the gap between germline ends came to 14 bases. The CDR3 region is CASRIRVLDEKLFF. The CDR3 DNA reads TGTGCCAGCAGAATCAGGGTTTTGGATGAAAAACTGTTTTTT.

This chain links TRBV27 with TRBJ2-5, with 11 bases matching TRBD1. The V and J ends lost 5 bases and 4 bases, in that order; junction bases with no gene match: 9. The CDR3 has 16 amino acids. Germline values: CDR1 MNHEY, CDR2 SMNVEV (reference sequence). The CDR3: CASSPAAGTGGETQYF. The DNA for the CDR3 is TGTGCCAGCAGTCCCGCCGCCGGGACAGGGGGAGAGACCCAGTACTTC.

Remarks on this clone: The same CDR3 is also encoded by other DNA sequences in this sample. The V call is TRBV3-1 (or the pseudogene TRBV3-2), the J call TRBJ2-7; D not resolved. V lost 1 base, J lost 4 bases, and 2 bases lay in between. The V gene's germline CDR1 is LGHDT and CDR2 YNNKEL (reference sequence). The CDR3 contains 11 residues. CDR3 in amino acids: CASSQGYEQYF. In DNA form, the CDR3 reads TGTGCCAGCAGCCAAGGTTACGAGCAGTACTTC.

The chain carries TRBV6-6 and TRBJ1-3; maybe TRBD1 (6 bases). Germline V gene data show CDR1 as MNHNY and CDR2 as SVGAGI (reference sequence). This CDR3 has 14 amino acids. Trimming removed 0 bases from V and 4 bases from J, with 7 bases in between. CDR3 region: CASSYSRGGNTIYF. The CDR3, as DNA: TGTGCCAGCAGTTACTCCAGGGGCGGAAACACCATATATTTT.

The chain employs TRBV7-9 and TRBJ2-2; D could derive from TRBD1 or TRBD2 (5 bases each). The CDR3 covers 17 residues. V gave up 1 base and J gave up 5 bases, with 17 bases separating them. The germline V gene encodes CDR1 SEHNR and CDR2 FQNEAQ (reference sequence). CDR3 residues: CASSLEGPPGRTGELFF. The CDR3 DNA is TGTGCCAGCAGCTTAGAGGGACCGCCGGGTCGGACCGGGGAGCTGTTTTTT.